This TCR beta chain was recorded in a study of blood T cell repertoires in COVID-19. Across the study: Some COVID-19 samples were acute and others convalescent; all came from the United States, Italy and Spain. T cells, B-cell-depleted T cells, or PBMCs supplied cDNA or gDNA.

Some clones are missing from TCRdb's copy, which holds only in-frame ones; the method was immunoSEQ multiplex PCR. This sample has 360,000 or so clones, with roughly 90% found just once. The germline CDR1 and CDR2 sequences are MNHEY and SMNVEV (reference sequence). Trimming cost V 4 bases and J 0 bases, with 7 bases left between them. This CDR3 has 14 residues. Enrolled through a virtual design, the participants were between about 18 and 100 years of age and came from 24 US areas. Within the 2 weeks before study entry, each person in the exposed group met a COVID-19 case. The sequenced material came from PBMCs or T cells enriched from blood (not recorded which). The chain is built from TRBV27 and TRBJ2-1; possibly TRBD2 for D (5 bases). The TCR comes from a woman aged 25 to 39 who had been exposed to COVID-19. CDR3 region: CASSWESSYNEQFF. The CDR3 DNA follows: TGTGCCAGCAGTTGGGAGAGCTCCTACAATGAGCAGTTCTTC.